These 9 T cell receptor beta chains originate from one sample sequenced in a study of graft-versus-host responses after intestinal transplantation listed by TCRdb under 2021. What the time point label conveys for this sample: cells obtained before transplantation from donor or recipient. Libraries were built with the immunoSEQ multiplex PCR assay. The source is immuneACCESS, and TCRdb retained only in-frame sequences with V and J called. Part of the clones is not carried over; for the studies checked, unresolved V genes explain less than half of this, and the remainder is unexplained. The sample table contains approximately 130,000 clones; only one count was recorded for roughly nine tenths of them. Over 0.15% of the sample goes to the ten largest clones. These receptors' antigens are unknown. This specimen was unstimulated CD4+ T cells sorted from spleen or lymph node cells, taken before intestinal transplant. These receptors all stem from a human donor who received an intestinal transplant.

This sequence joins TRBV2 and TRBJ1-5, with unresolved D. V dropped 6 bases and J dropped 4 bases, with 10 bases sitting between them. Germline V gene data show CDR1 as SNHLY and CDR2 as FYNNEI. The CDR3 runs 13 residues. CDR3 residues: CASRDPGNQPQHF. The DNA for the CDR3 is TGTGCCAGCAGGGACCCGGGTAATCAGCCCCAGCATTTT.

This clone has only one observation. V and J are TRBV5-8 and TRBJ2-5; 9 nucleotides line up with TRBD2. V shed 1 base, J shed 5 bases, and the junction held 3 bases outside the gene matches. There are 14 residues in the CDR3. Per the germline V gene, CDR1 is SGHTS and CDR2 is YDEGEE. The CDR3 here is CASSLILAGETQYF. The CDR3 DNA follows: TGTGCCAGCAGCTTGATTCTAGCGGGGGAGACCCAGTACTTC. Full variable domain (outside the CDR3, taken from reference TRBV5-8 and TRBJ2-5): EAGVTQSPTHLIKTRGQQATLRCSPISGHTSVYWYQQALGLGLQFLLWYDEGEERNRGNFPPRFSGRQFPNYSSELNVNALELEDSALYLCASSLILAGETQYFGPGTRLLVL.

The chain combines TRBV5-6 with TRBJ1-5; D call uncertain. Trimming took off 0 bases at V and 4 bases at J, with 5 bases between the two ends. The germline gives CDR1 SGHDT, CDR2 YYEEEE. The CDR3 loop spans 13 amino acids. CDR3 loop: CASSLDGNQPQHF. DNA for the CDR3: TGTGCCAGCAGCTTGGACGGGAATCAGCCCCAGCATTTT.

The gene calls are TRBV7-6 and TRBJ2-3; no reliable D call. Trimming shortened V by 2 bases and J by 0 bases, and 9 bases separated the two germline ends. The CDR3 loop spans 15 amino acids. The germline V gene encodes CDR1 SGHVS and CDR2 FNYEAQ. The CDR3 sequence is CASSLSLSSTDTQYF. CDR3 DNA sequence: TGTGCCAGCAGCTTATCCCTATCTAGCACAGATACGCAGTATTTT.

This sequence joins TRBV11-2 and TRBJ1-1; D may be TRBD1 (5 bases). CDR3 size: 15 residues. Looked up from germline, CDR1 is SGHAT and CDR2 is FQNNGV. The V gene lost 1 base and the J gene lost 1 base, with 10 bases spanning the gap. CDR3 protein: CASSLGRQTNTEAFF. In DNA form, the CDR3 reads TGTGCCAGCAGCTTAGGGAGACAGACGAACACTGAAGCTTTCTTT.

The chain recombines TRBV5-4 with TRBJ2-5, with D perhaps TRBD2 (5 bases). Germline-derived CDR1 and CDR2 are SGHNT and YYREEE (reference sequence). CDR3 length: 13 residues. Trimming shortened V by 0 bases and J by 2 bases, and 5 bases separated the two germline ends. The DNA of the CDR3 is TGTGCCAGCAGCTTGGGCGGGCAAGAGACCCAGTACTTC. This codes for CASSLGGQETQYF.

The CDR3 spells CATTGTRENTEAFF. CDR3 coding DNA: TGTGCCACCACAGGGACAAGAGAGAACACTGAAGCTTTCTTT. The chain is built from TRBV10-3 and TRBJ1-1, with D possibly matching TRBD1 (6 bases). The CDR3 sequence is 14 residues long. Germline V lookup: CDR1 ENHRY, CDR2 SYGVKD. V was clipped by 10 bases and J by 1 base, with 16 bases between them.

The J gene is TRBJ2-1, the V gene TRBV7-3; 9 bases map to TRBD1. Germline V gives CDR1 SGHTA, CDR2 FQGTGA. The V and J ends lost 4 bases and 3 bases, in that order; junction bases with no gene match: 4. The CDR3 totals 15 residues. CDR3 sequence: CASSSQGARYNEQFF. CDR3 DNA: TGTGCCAGCAGCTCACAGGGGGCGCGCTACAATGAGCAGTTCTTC.

The rearrangement links TRBV5-4 to TRBJ2-2; perhaps TRBD2 as D (5 bases). This CDR3 has 13 residues. The germline V and J ends were trimmed by 1 base and 6 bases, with 7 bases remaining between them. Germline lookup yields CDR1 SGHNT and CDR2 YYREEE (reference sequence). The CDR3 here is CASSLSGAGELFF. CDR3 bases: TGTGCCAGCAGCTTGTCCGGGGCCGGGGAGCTGTTTTTT.